The 8 T cell receptor beta chains in this list originate from one sample, sequenced in a study of CD8+CD57+ T cells in acquired aplastic anemia. Sequenced patients had shown CD8+CD57+ cell expansion by flow cytometry. Genomic DNA templated the TCR beta VDJ and CDR3 profiling. TCRdb independently ran MiXCR on the reads; one entry per CDR3 protein. Here the sample spans hundreds of thousands of distinct CDR3 sequences, approximately 33% being singletons. Sample: sorted CD4+, CD8+, or CD8+CD57+ T cells (not recorded which) from PBMCs. The receptors stem from a human donor with aplastic anemia.

This chain joins TRBV12-3 or TRBV12-4 and TRBJ2-7; 11 bases match TRBD1. The CDR3 sequence is 15 residues long. With 6 bases clipped from V and 6 bases from J, the junction kept 10 bases outside the gene matches. Written as DNA, the CDR3 is TGTGCCAGCAGGGGGAGGACAGGGGGCCCAAGCGAGCAGTACTTC. Protein product: CASRGRTGGPSEQYF.

Ten or more counts support this clonotype. J is TRBJ2-5 and V is TRBV29-1; 9 bases map to TRBD1. Germline V gives CDR1 SQVTM, CDR2 ANQGSEA. V lost 4 bases, J lost 5 bases, and 8 bases stayed unmatched. CDR3 length: 14 amino acids. The CDR3 bases are TGCAGCGTTGCCTCGGACAGGGGTGGGGAGACCCAGTACTTC. It codes for CSVASDRGGETQYF.

This clonotype was detected ten times or more. The chain recombines TRBV15 with TRBJ1-5, with 7 bases identical to TRBD1. Looked up from germline, CDR1 is LNHNV and CDR2 is YYDKDF (reference sequence). The CDR3 runs 13 residues. V dropped 5 bases and J dropped 4; count of bases not matched to a gene: 2. The CDR3 region is CATSEQGNQPQHF. The CDR3 DNA sequence: TGTGCCACCAGCGAACAGGGGAATCAGCCCCAGCATTTT.

The chain has TRBV7-3 and TRBJ1-5; D gene uncertain. The CDR3 covers 15 residues. Germline V gene lookup returns CDR1 SGHTA and CDR2 FQGTGA. V dropped 7 bases and J dropped 0 bases, with 13 bases sitting between them. Here the CDR3 reads CASNTLLGSNQPQHF. In nucleotides, the CDR3 is TGTGCCAGCAACACCCTCTTAGGTAGCAATCAGCCCCAGCATTTT.

This clonotype was seen ten or more times. The genes are TRBV20-1 and TRBJ1-6; 7 positions match TRBD1. This CDR3 has 13 amino acids. The V gene end was trimmed by 3 bases and the J gene end by 9 bases; junction bases not matched to a gene: 5. Germline V lookup: CDR1 DFQATT, CDR2 SNEGSKA (reference sequence). This chain's CDR3 is CSASGTVSSPLHF. CDR3 bases: TGCAGTGCTAGTGGGACAGTCTCTTCACCCCTCCACTTT.

The J gene is TRBJ1-6, the V gene TRBV9; D perhaps matches TRBD1 (5 bases). V was pared by 0 bases and J by 8 bases, with 12 bases between. Germline assignment: CDR1 SGDLS and CDR2 YYNGEE. The CDR3 loop spans 15 amino acids. CDR3 sequence (DNA): TGTGCCAGCAGCGTAGATCCGGGACGGGATTCACCCCTCCACTTT. Its protein is CASSVDPGRDSPLHF.

The chain uses TRBV25-1 and TRBJ2-7; 13 nucleotides line up with TRBD2. In germline, CDR1 is MGHDK, CDR2 SYGVNS. The trim removed 4 bases at V and 2 bases at J, leaving 5 bases unmatched. The CDR3 sequence is 16 residues long. This CDR3 is CASSGSGTSGAYEQYF. The CDR3 nucleotides read TGTGCCAGCAGTGGCTCCGGGACTAGCGGGGCCTACGAGCAGTACTTC.

The chain couples TRBV7-9 to TRBJ2-7; the D gene could be TRBD1 or TRBD2 (5 bases each). Germline V gene sequence: CDR1 SEHNR, CDR2 FQNEAQ (reference sequence). Trimming shortened V by 6 bases and J by 1 base, and 16 bases separated the two germline ends. This CDR3 spans 15 amino acids. The CDR3, as DNA: TGTGCCAGCAGTGCCTACCGGGACGGGTCCTACGAGCAGTACTTC. This codes for CASSAYRDGSYEQYF. The full variable domain, rest sourced from reference TRBV7-9 and TRBJ2-7, is DTGVSQNPRHKITKRGQNVTFRCDPISEHNRLYWYRQTLGQGPEFLTYFQNEAQLEKSRLLSDRFSAERPKGSFSTLEIQRTEQGDSAMYLCASSAYRDGSYEQYFGPGTRLTVT.